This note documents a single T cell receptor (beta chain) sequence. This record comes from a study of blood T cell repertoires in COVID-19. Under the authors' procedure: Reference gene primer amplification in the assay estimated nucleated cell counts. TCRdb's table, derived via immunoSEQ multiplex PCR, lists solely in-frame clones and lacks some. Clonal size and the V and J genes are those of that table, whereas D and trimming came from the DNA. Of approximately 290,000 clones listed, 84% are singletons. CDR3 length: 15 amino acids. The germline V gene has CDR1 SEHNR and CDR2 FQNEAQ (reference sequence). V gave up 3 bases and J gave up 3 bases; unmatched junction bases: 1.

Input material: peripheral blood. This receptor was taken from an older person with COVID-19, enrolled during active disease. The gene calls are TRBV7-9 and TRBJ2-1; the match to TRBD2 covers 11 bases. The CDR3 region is CASSFTSGSYNEQFF. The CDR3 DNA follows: TGTGCCAGCAGCTTTACTAGCGGGAGCTACAATGAGCAGTTCTTC.